Given below is one T cell receptor beta chain in context. Germline CDR1 reads LGHDT; CDR2 reads YNNKEL (reference sequence). The CDR3 has 15 amino acids. Losses at the gene ends were 5 bases for V and 4 bases for J; bases not matched to a gene: 6. Clones were read by immunoSEQ multiplex PCR, and TCRdb kept only the in-frame ones, dropping some. The sample carries 250,000 to 300,000 clones, 81% recorded once. The data are from a study of blood T cell repertoires in COVID-19. On the study more broadly: T cells, B-cell-depleted T cells, or PBMCs provided the cDNA or gDNA that served as material.

Sequencing input: peripheral blood. This TCR was recovered from a woman aged 60-70 years with active or convalescent COVID-19. The chain carries TRBV3-1 (or the pseudogene TRBV3-2) and TRBJ2-1; 9 bases are shared with TRBD1. DNA of the CDR3: TGTGCCAGCAGCGCCCGGGACAGGGTATACAATGAGCAGTTCTTC. It translates to CASSARDRVYNEQFF.